This T cell receptor beta chain is drawn from a study of cytomegalovirus exposure and HLA in healthy donors (dated 2017 in TCRdb). Broadly, across the study: An earlier analysis of some 550 of the donors reported 250 to 300 Gb of sequence data and some 100 million unique TCR beta sequences from roughly 180 million T cells. A later genetic analysis used genome-wide SNP genotypes for about 55% of the 666 donors, treating that subset as a discovery cohort. Approximately 330 gigabases of sequencing data and around 85 million unique TCR sequences made up an early release that covered several hundred HLA-typed donors. To study patterns of TCR occurrence, a later analysis re-analyzed previously published TCR beta repertoires from just over 650 donors and added high-resolution HLA genotyping. Typing coverage differed by locus: A, B, C, DRB1 and DQB1 were typed in about 620-630 donors, DQA1 in approximately 520, DPA1 in 600 to 610, and DPB1 in about 450. Across approximately 420 genotyped donors of the cohort, an average of about 220,000 unique TCR beta nucleotide sequences per donor were sequenced, and approximately 17% of those sequences were non-productive. An earlier analysis of some 500 of the donors used high-throughput TCR beta sequencing to judge whether each TCR beta V gene segment behaved as functional or pseudogenic. Every discovery cohort repertoire had been produced on one sequencing platform. Because of strong linkage in the cohort, four to six DR-DQ haplotypes were treated as single units for association and clustering. Of the 350 to 450 genotyped donors, around 81% fell in the genetic ancestry cluster associated with self-reported Caucasian donors. A separate validation cohort of approximately 130 different subjects was used in addition to the 666-subject first cohort. To predict cytomegalovirus infection status, the study brought together high-throughput TCR immunosequencing, statistical association of individual TCRs with disease status, and machine learning. Donor age, sex, ethnicity and CMV serostatus were compiled together with the repertoire data. The T cell repertoires of under 750 subjects were profiled by immunosequencing and related to cytomegalovirus serostatus. HLA typing included class I and class II loci at four-digit resolution. Rather than drawing on any new phenotypic data, the later analysis identified candidate immune exposures from TCR beta sequences and the way those sequences occurred across donors. The aim of the study was to test whether cataloging public T cell receptors could identify signatures of past pathogen exposure.

Preparation of the library involved the immunoSEQ multiplex PCR assay. For the multiplex PCR, a mixture combining 60 forward primers for TCR Vbeta segments and 13 reverse primers for TCR Jbeta segments was used. Amplification of the CDR3 region of rearranged TCR beta genes was performed with a multiplex PCR assay on genomic DNA. The Illumina HiSeq System was used to sequence the amplified TCR beta libraries as 87-base-pair reads. On the authors' methods: A later analysis tallied 75 million to 85 million unique TCR beta chains across the 666 repertoires, and around 12 million of those chains were shared by two or more donors. To remove PCR and sequencing errors, raw reads were error-corrected and collapsed into unique sequences using a nearest-neighbor algorithm that merged closely related sequences. CDR3 sequences were aligned to IMGT reference sequences to assign V, D and J gene segments. For a sequence to be retained, a match of at least six nucleotides to both a V gene segment and a J gene segment was required. Rearrangements were classified as productive when the CDR3 lacked stop codons and remained in frame with V and J, and all other rearrangements were classified as non-productive. Following IMGT convention, CDR3 was defined as the stretch from the second conserved V-encoded cysteine up to the conserved J-encoded phenylalanine. In an earlier analysis of approximately 500 of the donors, sequences lacking an unambiguous match to a single V gene segment were excluded. An earlier analysis of roughly 590 of the donors called V segments functional above 56.7% productive rearrangements and segregating when the between-donor standard deviation exceeded 5%. A statistical classification framework was built for diagnosing cytomegalovirus status from the catalog of TCR beta chain sequences. In a later analysis, V and J genes were assigned by comparing TCR nucleotide sequences against IMGT/GENE-DB human TR gene sequences. In a later analysis, CDR3 sequences and most-parsimonious VDJ recombination scenarios were assigned using the TCRdist pipeline. In a later analysis, every TCR beta chain was defined by the combination of its CDR3 amino acid sequence and its V-gene family, and reads without a unique V-gene family were dropped. In a later analysis, 450 to 600 highly shared, low-generation-probability nucleotide sequences were removed to address suspected cross-contamination and a sequencing artifact. A later analysis calculated a clonal expansion index for each public chain from normalized within-repertoire ranks of inferred template counts. Generation probabilities in a later analysis came from a VDJ recombination model fitted to out-of-frame rearrangements, and those results were checked against IGoR. In a later analysis, TCR-TCR, TCR-HLA and TCR-CMV co-occurrence was scored with hypergeometric tests, and a repertoire-size bias correction was applied to TCR pairs. In a later analysis, false discovery rates were estimated by permuting HLA or CMV assignments 20 times. A later analysis grouped co-occurring TCRs with DBSCAN, adding TCRdist sequence similarity when clustering within HLA-allele-positive subsets. Repertoires with fewer than 30,000 or more than 120,000 public chains, plus five repertoires with anomalous nucleotide sharing, were excluded from co-occurrence clustering. TCRdb took over this immuneACCESS table, retaining in-frame rearrangements with V and J assigned. Such tables are incomplete; in checked studies, under half of the missing clones stem from an unresolved V gene, and the remainder is unexplained. That table gives V, J and clone size, and the DNA gave D and trimming. This sample gives around 170,000 clones in total; roughly 80% of them show up just once. Of the sample, 0.35% to 0.45% is held by the ten largest clones.

Results the study describes overall, beyond this receptor: In this cohort, only TCR beta chains were sequenced, and detectable features were limited by the absence of alpha or paired-chain data. Most TCR sequences were seen in very few donors, while some public TCRs were found in many individuals. In an earlier analysis of several hundred of the donors, most TCR beta V segments were observed in productive rearrangements about 90% or about 30% of the time, broadly matching IMGT annotations. A later analysis found that HLA-associated TCR beta chains were more clonally expanded and had lower generation probabilities than equally common non-associated chains. In a later genetic analysis, fewer N-insertions in productive TCRs were reported among donors in an Asian-associated ancestry cluster than the roughly 700-donor mean. Sequencing depth was assumed to be roughly uniform across donors in the presence/absence analyses, though that assumption may not hold. In a later analysis, TCR association rates were found to vary across HLA loci, with the most associated TCRs seen for DRB1 alleles and the fewest for HLA-C alleles. The study listed 164 TCR beta chains as associated with cytomegalovirus. In both the original and validation cohorts, the classifier was reported to diagnose cytomegalovirus status with high specificity and sensitivity. Over 15 rarely observed V segments, including chromosome 9 orphons, were excluded from the earlier analysis of some 590 of the donors because counts were too low. Correlated functional status among segregating V segments might reflect linkage disequilibrium, but an unknown experimental factor could not be ruled out. Specific HLA alleles were associated with some 15,000 TCR beta sequences at a false discovery rate of 0.05 in a later analysis. Three of the identified cytomegalovirus-associated TCR beta chains were confirmed in vitro to be specific for cytomegalovirus antigens. A further reported finding was that TCR beta sequences accurately predicted the HLA-A and HLA-B alleles for most subjects in the first cohort. Because HLA typing was unavailable for some donors at each locus, only the typed subset was used in association tests. A later genetic analysis associated a missense DCLRE1C variant with V-gene and J-gene trimming of TCR beta chains, and an independent cohort replicated the association. The only immune exposure information available for the cohort was CMV serostatus. A later analysis reported that several top co-occurrence clusters appeared linked to parvovirus B19, influenza, CMV and Epstein-Barr virus. When HLA alleles, especially DR and DQ, strongly co-occurred, attributing TCR associations to individual alleles was difficult. In a later analysis, most CMV-associated TCR beta chains were found to appear HLA-restricted, with HLA associations seemingly driven largely by CMV exposure. It was suggested by the authors that the approach could potentially be generalized to other disease states and immunological phenotypes. A cluster of highly shared sequence variants was judged likely to be a technical artifact of the sequencing pipeline. The 87-base-pair reads could not distinguish some IMGT-functional V segments, including TRBV6-2 and TRBV6-3, so those segments were excluded.

With regard to this clone: The specificity of this receptor is unknown. No qualities accompany the bases; no much larger clone lies one base away.

The cohort comprised 670 or so healthy bone marrow donors. Cohort members were all nominally healthy when sampled, although unrecorded immune exposures were likely present. The donor tested CMV seronegative, placing the donor among the 350 or so seronegative members of the cohort. A peripheral blood sample was provided by each donor, and peripheral blood mononuclear cells were used for TCR beta sequencing. The Qiagen DNeasy Blood Extraction Kit was used to extract genomic DNA from the blood cell samples. Trimming accounts for 6 bases at V and 3 bases at J, while the number of junction bases matched to no gene is 4. CDR1 and CDR2 (ENHRY, SYGVKD) derive from the germline V gene. The cysteine opens and the phenylalanine closes a CDR3 of 14 amino acids. Solely the CDR3 DNA is kept, with 42 bases framed from the first base.

The clonotype originates from a boy between 2 and 10 years old in good health and CMV-seronegative. Recombination linked TRBV10-3 to TRBJ2-2, and 7 junction bases match TRBD2. Sequencing was performed on PBMCs. The CDR3 loop reads CAIRREGDTGELFF. The DNA sequence is given as TGTGCCATCAGAAGGGAGGGAGACACCGGGGAGCTGTTTTTT.